The 31 T cell receptor beta chains in this list originate from one sample, sequenced in a study of cytomegalovirus exposure and HLA in healthy donors. PCR was performed using 60 Vbeta and 13 Jbeta primers. Produced via immunoSEQ multiplex PCR; TCRdb's table is partial and in-frame only. The sample consists of around 82,000 clones, roughly 79% of them appearing once. The sequencing sample was made of PBMCs. All receptors come from a male donor in good health and CMV-seropositive.

In this sample, this clone turned up once. The V and J genes are TRBV7-2 and TRBJ1-5; TRBD1 matches 8 bases. V gave up 6 bases and J gave up 1 base; unmatched junction bases: 5. The CDR3 totals 15 residues. Per the germline V gene, CDR1 is SGHTA and CDR2 is FQGNSA. DNA of the CDR3: TGTGCCAGCAGGGACAGGGCCGGGAGCAATCAGCCCCAGCATTTT. This encodes CASRDRAGSNQPQHF.

V usage is TRBV28 and J usage is TRBJ1-2, with D unresolved. Trimming removed 5 bases at V and 5 bases at J, with 12 bases between. The germline CDR1 and CDR2 sequences are MDHEN and SYDVKM. The CDR3 runs to 13 residues. The CDR3 here is CASSPPVMYGYTF. CDR3 sequence (DNA): TGTGCCAGCAGTCCCCCAGTGATGTATGGCTACACCTTC.

The V call is TRBV7-9, the J call TRBJ1-6; D might be TRBD1 (6 bases). Trimming left V 5 bases short and J 0 bases short, with 14 bases between. CDR3 length: 17 amino acids. The germline gives CDR1 SEHNR, CDR2 FQNEAQ (reference sequence). In nucleotides, the CDR3 is TGTGCCAGCAGCACCAACAGGGATGGCTCCTATAATTCACCCCTCCACTTT. Protein: CASSTNRDGSYNSPLHF.

The CDR3: CASSFSREGNSPLHF. CDR3 in DNA: TGCGCCAGCAGCTTCTCCCGGGAAGGAAATTCACCCCTCCACTTT. This sequence joins TRBV5-1 and TRBJ1-6; D gene unclear. V was clipped by 2 bases and J by 7 bases, with 13 bases between them. Germline V gene lookup returns CDR1 SGHRS and CDR2 YFSETQ. The CDR3 loop spans 15 amino acids.

The count of this clone is one. The chain carries TRBV7-3 and TRBJ1-1, with D uncertain. The CDR3 sequence is 13 residues long. Germline CDR1 and CDR2: SGHTA and FQGTGA. The V end was cut by 5 bases, the J end by 1 base, with 8 bases between. The CDR3 here is CASSPEGNTEAFF. The DNA of the CDR3 is TGTGCCAGCAGCCCCGAGGGGAACACTGAAGCTTTCTTT.

The CDR3 region has the DNA TGTGCCAGCAGTGAAGCGCTTGGGGGGAGCGGCACCGGGGAGCTGTTTTTT. It codes for CASSEALGGSGTGELFF. J is TRBJ2-2 and V is TRBV2, with D perhaps TRBD2 (6 bases). The CDR3 loop spans 17 amino acids. Trimming took off 0 bases at V and 4 bases at J, with 15 bases between the two ends. CDR1 is SNHLY, CDR2 FYNNEI, per germline.

The chain uses TRBV29-1 and TRBJ1-2; 9 nucleotides match TRBD1. Per germline, CDR1 SQVTM and CDR2 ANQGSEA. The J segment lost 8 bases and the V segment lost 6 bases, leaving 7 bases of the junction unmatched. This CDR3 region has 12 residues. The CDR3 loop reads CSVPGTGNGYTF. As DNA, the CDR3 is TGCAGCGTCCCTGGGACAGGGAACGGCTACACCTTC. The whole variable domain, filled in from reference TRBV29-1 and TRBJ1-2, reads SAVISQKPSRDICQRGTSLTIQCQVDSQVTMMFWYRQQPGQSLTLIATANQGSEATYESGFVIDKFPISRPNLTFSTLTVSNMSPEDSSIYLCSVPGTGNGYTFGSGTRLTVV.

This clone occurred a few times. The chain has TRBV14 and TRBJ1-1; TRBD1 is a possible D gene (5 bases). In germline, CDR1 is SGHDN, CDR2 FVKESK. V gave up 0 bases and J gave up 4 bases, with 6 bases separating them. There are 13 residues in the CDR3. The CDR3 nucleotides are TGTGCCAGCAGCCAAGAGGGGGGCACTGAAGCTTTCTTT. Translated, it gives CASSQEGGTEAFF.

V usage is TRBV20-1 and J usage is TRBJ1-5, with D hard to call. Germline V lookup: CDR1 DFQATT, CDR2 SNEGSKA (reference sequence). The V gene lost 3 bases and the J gene lost 4 bases, with 4 bases spanning the gap. The CDR3 runs 11 residues. This CDR3 is CSASQNQPQHF. The CDR3 nucleotides read TGCAGTGCTAGTCAGAATCAGCCCCAGCATTTT.

The rearrangement joins TRBV30 to TRBJ2-7; D may be TRBD1 (6 bases). CDR1 and CDR2 (germline): GTSNPN, SVGIG (reference sequence). The CDR3 is made up of 11 amino acids. V lost 8 bases and J lost 13, with 21 bases in between. The CDR3 sequence is CAGWGDRTPYF. The CDR3 DNA sequence: TGTGCCGGATGGGGCGACAGGACCCCTTACTTC.

CDR3 region: CASSVDSLEAFF. The CDR3 region has the DNA TGCGCCAGCAGCGTGGACAGCCTCGAAGCTTTCTTT. The chain combines TRBV5-1 with TRBJ1-1; D is perhaps TRBD1 (6 bases). V lost 4 bases and J lost 8, with 12 bases in between. The CDR3 consists of 12 residues. Germline CDR1 is SGHRS and CDR2 is YFSETQ.

The chain combines TRBV11-2 with TRBJ1-4, with a tentative D call TRBD1 (6 bases). This CDR3 has 18 residues. Trimming removed 5 bases at V and 0 bases at J, with 19 bases between. The germline CDR1 and CDR2 sequences are SGHAT and FQNNGV. In DNA, the CDR3 is TGTGCCAGCAGCCCGGATGGCAGGGGCCCTGCAACTAATGAAAAACTGTTTTTT. This encodes CASSPDGRGPATNEKLFF.

This clone was seen a handful of times. CDR3 amino acids: CASSLQGGNEQFF. In DNA form, the CDR3 reads TGTGCCAGCAGCTTACAGGGTGGCAATGAGCAGTTCTTC. The chain combines TRBV7-3 with TRBJ2-1; D perhaps matches TRBD1 (5 bases). Germline assignment: CDR1 SGHTA and CDR2 FQGTGA. Between the trimmed V and J ends, which lost 2 bases and 6 bases, there was a span of 8 bases. This CDR3 is 13 amino acids long. Full variable domain (rest looked up from reference TRBV7-3 and TRBJ2-1): GAGVSQTPSNKVTEKGKYVELRCDPISGHTALYWYRQSLGQGPEFLIYFQGTGAADDSGLPNDRFFAVRPEGSVSTLKIQRTERGDSAVYLCASSLQGGNEQFFGPGTRLTVL.

The V gene is TRBV28, the J gene TRBJ2-7; 7 nucleotides align to TRBD2. V lost 6 bases, J lost 5 bases, and 19 bases stayed unmatched. Looked up from germline, CDR1 is MDHEN and CDR2 is SYDVKM. This CDR3 comprises 17 residues. The DNA for the CDR3 is TGTGCCAGCAGACCCTTAGCGGGTAACCTGGAGGTTAACGAGCAGTACTTC. Encoded protein: CASRPLAGNLEVNEQYF. The variable domain in full, completed from reference TRBV28 and TRBJ2-7, reads DVKVTQSSRYLVKRTGEKVFLECVQDMDHENMFWYRQDPGLGLRLIYFSYDVKMKEKGDIPEGYSVSREKKERFSLILESASTNQTSMYLCASRPLAGNLEVNEQYFGPGTRLTVT.

The V gene is TRBV6-5, the J gene TRBJ2-3; 8 bases map to TRBD1. The CDR3 is 15 amino acids. V lost 6 bases, J lost 5 bases, and 10 bases stayed unmatched. From germline, CDR1 is MNHEY and CDR2 SVGAGI. The CDR3 spells CASSNRGLRGDTQYF. CDR3 in DNA: TGTGCCAGCAGCAACAGGGGGTTGCGTGGAGATACGCAGTATTTT.

The V and J genes are TRBV15 and TRBJ2-7; weak D call: TRBD2 (5 bases). Germline V gene sequence: CDR1 LNHNV, CDR2 YYDKDF (reference sequence). The CDR3 is made up of 15 amino acids. Trimming shortened V by 1 base and J by 3 bases, and 13 bases separated the two germline ends. The CDR3 sequence is CATSRAARGVYEQYF. The CDR3 DNA follows: TGTGCCACCAGCAGAGCGGCCCGGGGAGTCTACGAGCAGTACTTC.

CDR3 DNA sequence: TGTGCCAGCGGGAGCTCCTACGAGCAGTACTTC. Its protein is CASGSSYEQYF. The chain couples TRBV28 to TRBJ2-7; perhaps TRBD2 as D (5 bases). The CDR3 loop spans 11 amino acids. Trimming shortened V by 8 bases and J by 0 bases, and 5 bases separated the two germline ends. CDR1 is MDHEN, CDR2 SYDVKM, per germline. Filled out from reference TRBV28 and TRBJ2-7, the complete variable domain reads DVKVTQSSRYLVKRTGEKVFLECVQDMDHENMFWYRQDPGLGLRLIYFSYDVKMKEKGDIPEGYSVSREKKERFSLILESASTNQTSMYLCASGSSYEQYFGPGTRLTVT.

On this clone: One junction end does not reproduce the germline sequence, and a read error may be involved. The chain recombines TRBV7-2 with TRBJ2-1, with D unresolved. This CDR3 has 11 residues. CDR1 is SGHTA and CDR2 is FQGNSA in the germline V gene. The CDR3 sequence: CASSLAPSLLF. The CDR3, as DNA: TGTGCCAGCAGCTTGGCCCCCTCCCTCCTCTTC.

V gene TRBV4-3 combines with J gene TRBJ1-2; 7 bases match TRBD1. V gave up 4 bases and J gave up 0 bases; unmatched junction bases: 5. Per the germline V gene, CDR1 is LGHNA and CDR2 is YSLEER. CDR3 length: 15 amino acids. CDR3 coding DNA: TGCGCCAGCAGCCTCCGGACAGGAACTAACTATGGCTACACCTTC. This encodes CASSLRTGTNYGYTF.

This clone has more than one count but fewer than ten. The chain combines TRBV15 with TRBJ2-7; 12 nucleotides line up with TRBD1. Germline trimming cut 0 bases from V and 10 bases from J; bases unmatched to any gene: 10. The CDR3 loop spans 16 amino acids. CDR1 is LNHNV and CDR2 is YYDKDF in the germline V gene (reference sequence). The CDR3 nucleotides read TGTGCCACCAGCAGAGATGAAGCCGGGACAGGGGGCGTACAGTACTTC. Protein sequence: CATSRDEAGTGGVQYF.

The chain couples TRBV28 to TRBJ1-6; TRBD1 aligns across 7 bases. J was trimmed by 8 bases and V by 3 bases; bases with no gene match: 7. The CDR3 length is 15 residues. The germline gives CDR1 MDHEN, CDR2 SYDVKM. The CDR3 DNA follows: TGTGCCAGCAGTTTGACAGGGTCTAGGGATTCACCCCTCCACTTT. Translation gives CASSLTGSRDSPLHF.

CDR3 protein: CASSGAETQYF. The CDR3 DNA reads TGTGCCAGCTCGGGGGCAGAGACCCAGTACTTC. V gene TRBV18 combines with J gene TRBJ2-5; D may be TRBD1 (6 bases). This CDR3 is built from 11 residues. Germline V CDR1 and CDR2: KGHSH, LQKENI. Trimming stripped 6 bases from V and 4 bases from J, with 6 bases between.

There are a few counts of this clone. The V call is TRBV19, the J call TRBJ1-4; tentative D call: TRBD1 (6 bases). With 4 bases removed from V and 3 bases from J, the gap between germline ends came to 12 bases. CDR1 and CDR2 (germline): LNHDA, SQIVND (reference sequence). The CDR3 has 15 residues. The CDR3 bases are TGTGCCAGTAGTAACCAGGGGTGGGCTAATGAAAAACTGTTTTTT. The encoded protein is CASSNQGWANEKLFF.

This clone was observed a handful of times. This chain joins TRBV28 and TRBJ1-4; D is ambiguous. The CDR3 has 14 residues. The V gene's germline CDR1 is MDHEN and CDR2 SYDVKM. The V end lost 6 bases, the J end lost 2 bases, and 10 bases lay between the germline ends. CDR3 sequence reads: CASSNPETNEKLFF. The CDR3 coding sequence is TGTGCCAGCAGCAATCCGGAGACTAATGAAAAACTGTTTTTT.

As concerns this clone: A junction boundary mismatches the germline segment, possibly from a read error. The chain is built from TRBV9 and TRBJ2-3; TRBD2 is a possible D gene (6 bases). This CDR3 has 16 amino acids. Germline CDR1 and CDR2: SGDLS and YYNGEE. The CDR3 sequence is CDSRPGDPQNTDTQYF. The CDR3 region has the DNA TGCGACTCACGCCCGGGGGATCCGCAAAACACAGATACGCAGTATTTT.

The CDR3 nucleotides read TGTGCCAGCAGCCGGGGACAGGGTGATGAAAAACTGTTTTTT. Encoded protein: CASSRGQGDEKLFF. The chain employs TRBV5-4 and TRBJ1-4; 9 bases are a match to TRBD1. This CDR3 has 14 amino acids. V was pared by 4 bases and J by 6 bases, with 4 bases of the junction left unmatched. Germline loops: CDR1 SGHNT, CDR2 YYREEE (reference sequence).

V and J are TRBV7-8 and TRBJ1-1, with 9 bases identical to TRBD1. The V gene end was trimmed by 7 bases and the J gene end by 2 bases; junction bases not matched to a gene: 11. Germline V CDR1 and CDR2: SGHVS, FQNEAQ. This CDR3 region has 16 residues. The CDR3 bases are TGTGCCAGCAAGGATTGGCGGGGACAGGGTAACACTGAAGCTTTCTTT. Amino acid sequence: CASKDWRGQGNTEAFF.

This chain uses TRBV28 with TRBJ1-2, with 8 bases identical to TRBD1. The CDR3 runs 12 residues. Germline V gene sequence: CDR1 MDHEN, CDR2 SYDVKM. Trimming removed 4 bases from V and 8 bases from J; junction bases left unmatched: 3. Written as DNA, the CDR3 is TGTGCCAGCAGTTACCGGACAGGGGGCTACACCTTC. Translating gives CASSYRTGGYTF.

The gene calls are TRBV6-5 and TRBJ2-7, with 8 bases fitting TRBD1. Germline CDR1 reads MNHEY; CDR2 reads SVGAGI. The CDR3 is 13 amino acids. V gave up 5 bases and J gave up 3 bases; unmatched junction bases: 3. The CDR3 bases are TGTGCCAGCAGTCGACAGGGGCACTACGAGCAGTACTTC. Translating it yields CASSRQGHYEQYF.

This sequence joins TRBV5-1 and TRBJ1-5; TRBD1 aligns across 11 bases. Germline CDR1 is SGHRS and CDR2 is YFSETQ. V shed 2 bases and J 4 bases; nucleotides not matched to a gene: 2. This CDR3 spans 15 amino acids. CDR3 DNA: TGCGCCAGCAGCTTCGGGACAGGGGGAAATCAGCCCCAGCATTTT. Its translation: CASSFGTGGNQPQHF.

The chain uses TRBV5-8 and TRBJ1-1; possible D gene TRBD1, 6 bases. V lost 5 bases, J lost 6 bases, and 14 bases lay in between. This CDR3 comprises 13 residues. Germline assignment: CDR1 SGHTS and CDR2 YDEGEE. This chain's CDR3 is CASSSDQGPEAFF. The CDR3 DNA reads as TGTGCCAGCAGTTCCGACCAGGGGCCTGAAGCTTTCTTT.